A single sample is the source of the 2 T cell receptor beta chains below, sequenced in a study of blood T cell repertoires in COVID-19. The data were produced by immunoSEQ multiplex PCR, yet TCRdb's version contains in-frame clones alone and is incomplete. The sample includes some 93,000 clones, roughly 77% seen only once; the top ten take roughly 24%. Sequenced material: peripheral blood. Receptor source: a human donor in a cohort sampled during active COVID-19.

CDR3 sequence (DNA): TGTGCCAGCAGCCCCGAGGGACAGGCGGGCGGGGAGCTGTTTTTT. Translating it yields CASSPEGQAGGELFF. The rearrangement joins TRBV3-1 (or the pseudogene TRBV3-2) to TRBJ2-2; 8 bases are shared with TRBD1. This CDR3 region has 15 residues. CDR1 and CDR2 (germline): LGHDT, YNNKEL (reference sequence). V was pared by 4 bases and J by 7 bases, with 8 bases of the junction left unmatched.

The rearrangement links TRBV19 to TRBJ2-3; the D gene is possibly TRBD1 (5 bases). Germline loops: CDR1 LNHDA, CDR2 SQIVND (reference sequence). The CDR3 is 13 amino acids. Trimming left V 4 bases short and J 2 bases short, with 7 bases between. The CDR3 sequence is CASSSRVTDTQYF. The CDR3 region has the DNA TGTGCCAGTAGTAGCAGGGTCACAGATACGCAGTATTTT.